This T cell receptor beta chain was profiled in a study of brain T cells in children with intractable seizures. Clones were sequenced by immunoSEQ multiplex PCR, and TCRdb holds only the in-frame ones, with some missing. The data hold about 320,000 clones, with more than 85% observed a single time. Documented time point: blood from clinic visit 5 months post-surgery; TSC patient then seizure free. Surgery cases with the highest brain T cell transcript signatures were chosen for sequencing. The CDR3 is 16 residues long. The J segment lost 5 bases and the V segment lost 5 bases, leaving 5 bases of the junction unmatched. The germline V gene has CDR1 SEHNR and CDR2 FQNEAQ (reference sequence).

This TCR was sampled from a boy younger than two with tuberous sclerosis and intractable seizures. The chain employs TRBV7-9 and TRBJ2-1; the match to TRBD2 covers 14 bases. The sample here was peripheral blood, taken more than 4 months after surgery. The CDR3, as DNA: TGTGCCAGCAGCCCGAGACTAGCGGGGGGGGACAATGAGCAGTTCTTC. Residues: CASSPRLAGGDNEQFF.